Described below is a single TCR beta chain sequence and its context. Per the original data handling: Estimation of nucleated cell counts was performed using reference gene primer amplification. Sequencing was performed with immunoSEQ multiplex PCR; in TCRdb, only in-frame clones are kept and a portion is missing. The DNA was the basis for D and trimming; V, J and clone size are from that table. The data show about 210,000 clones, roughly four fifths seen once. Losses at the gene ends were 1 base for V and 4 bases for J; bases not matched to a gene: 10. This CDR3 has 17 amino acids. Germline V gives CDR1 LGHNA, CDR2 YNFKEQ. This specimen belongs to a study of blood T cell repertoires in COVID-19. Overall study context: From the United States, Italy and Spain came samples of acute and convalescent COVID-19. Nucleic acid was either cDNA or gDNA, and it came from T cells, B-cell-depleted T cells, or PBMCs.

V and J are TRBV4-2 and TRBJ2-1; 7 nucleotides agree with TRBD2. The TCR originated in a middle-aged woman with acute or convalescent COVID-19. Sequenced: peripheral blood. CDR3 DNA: TGTGCCAGCAGCCAAGTTTGGGAGCCCGGGGGGTACAATGAGCAGTTCTTC. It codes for CASSQVWEPGGYNEQFF.